Listed here is a single T cell receptor beta chain. Clones were sequenced by immunoSEQ multiplex PCR, and TCRdb holds only the in-frame ones, with some missing. The sample yields roughly 93,000 clones, 89% seen once. The data were obtained in a study of T cell responses to AZD1222 COVID-19 vaccine. The V end was cut by 0 bases, the J end by 1 base, with 9 bases between. There are 15 residues in the CDR3. CDR1 is LGHDT, CDR2 YNNKEL, per germline (reference sequence). The sequence derives from an adult in good health. The chain combines TRBV3-1 (or the pseudogene TRBV3-2) with TRBJ1-2; tentative D call: TRBD1 (6 bases). Sequenced here: peripheral blood, sampled on day 0 of MenACWY control vaccination. CDR3 residues: CASSQDRGLNYGYTF. DNA for the CDR3: TGTGCCAGCAGCCAAGACAGGGGCCTTAACTATGGCTACACCTTC.